This TCR gamma chain originates from a study of intestinal T cells in coeliac disease (dated by TCRdb to about 2020). At the level of the whole study: In the TRG cohort, the mean age of coeliac patients was 15 to 16 years compared with around 59 years for controls, so the coeliac patients were much younger than the controls. The TCR-delta (TRD) cohort comprised duodenal biopsies from approximately eleven coeliac disease patients and approximately eleven non-coeliac controls. Duodenal biopsies from over 30 coeliac disease patients and some 19 non-coeliac controls were included in a second, larger TCR-gamma (TRG) cohort.

As regards this clone: What this receptor recognizes is not known. Base qualities were left out, and no much larger clone turns up one base away.

The library came from multiplex PCR. The instrument was an Ion Torrent PGM. TRG repertoires were amplified from roughly 180 ng of biopsy DNA with the LymphoTrack kit, in which Illumina adapters are carried by the primers. After purification with AMPure XP beads and quantification on a 2100 Bioanalyzer, the TRG amplicons were pooled in equimolar amounts. TRG libraries were sequenced on an Ion PGM instrument. For the original study's pipeline: FastX removed reads in which more than 10% of nucleotides fell below the per-patient third-quartile quality score. IMGT/HighV-QUEST was used to align the reads, assigning V, D and J genes, identifying CDR3 regions and assessing functionality. Sequences were converted to amino acids, and every sequence predicted to be non-functional was removed. CDR3s were broken into kmers both with and without positional annotation, kmer frequencies were analysed by PCA, and samples were clustered using each of the 1023 combinations of PCs 1-10. Classification was validated by leave-one-out cross-validation, in which parameters were re-optimised on the remaining samples each time. Shannon diversity was calculated using the vegan R package from repeated random subsamples equal to the lowest read count. In TCRdb, clones were called once more from the public reads by CATT, and rows of identical DNA were later combined. These V and J calls originate from TCRdb's pipeline instead of the authors' own analysis. The sample table lists 350 to 450 gamma-chain clones, around 49% of them with a count of one. Jointly, the top ten make up approximately 40% of the sample.

For each case, genomic DNA was isolated from ten 5-um FFPE scrolls with the QIAamp DNA FFPE tissue kit. To test whether coeliac disease can be classified from the TCR repertoire, the study used fully anonymised formalin-fixed paraffin-embedded duodenal biopsies that were not needed for diagnosis. The controls had no clinical or histological suspicion of coeliac disease and had upper endoscopy for reflux, dyspepsia or gastritis. Study-wide findings and limitations: All 22 biopsies in training were correctly classified by TRD kmer-based clustering, and a leave-one-out accuracy of roughly 91% was reported. FFPE-derived DNA was found to be relatively degraded, and loss of a proportion of TCR sequences in each sample was likely caused by this degradation. There was no way to tell repeated CDR3 amino acid sequences apart from PCR duplicates. Coeliac and control groups differed significantly in age, although an age-split analysis did not yield significant classification. Of about 54 biopsies, around 50 (about 94%) were correctly classified by TRG clustering, which had a reported leave-one-out accuracy of about 90%.

This sequence originates from a human donor who served as a control with a normal duodenal biopsy, not a healthy volunteer. Sequenced input: a duodenal biopsy.

The CDR3 protein is CAALGLYYKKLF. The nucleotide sequence reads TGTGCTGCGTTGGGACTTTATTATAAGAAACTCTTT. This sequence uses TRGV10 and TRGJ1 or TRGJ2. TRGV10 is annotated as an ORF whose role is uncertain. Trimmed from V: 10 bases; trimmed from J: 3 bases; junction bases lacking a gene match: 7. The CDR3 runs 12 amino acids, cysteine and phenylalanine included. Only CDR3 DNA is held: 36 bases, read in frame from base 1.